Listed here are 6 T cell receptor beta chains from one sample, sequenced in a study of neurological immune-mediated disorders. Stated time point: longitudinal time-point 2. TCRdb fed the 5' RACE reads into MiXCR, producing one record per CDR3 protein. This table has 65,000 to 95,000 distinct CDR3 sequences, around 6% appearing once. The specimen was PBMCs. The receptors derive from a woman aged 55-69 years with multiple sclerosis.

This clonotype was counted at least ten times. The rearrangement joins TRBV25-1 to TRBJ2-3; 7 bases align to TRBD2. The CDR3 length is 16 residues. Germline V gives CDR1 MGHDK, CDR2 SYGVNS. After removal of 6 bases from V and 2 bases from J, the junction contained 11 bases not matched to a gene. CDR3 loop: CASSLGEAGPTDTQYF. The DNA for the CDR3 is TGTGCCAGCAGCTTGGGTGAAGCGGGGCCCACAGATACGCAGTATTTT.

This clonotype came up many times. The chain recombines TRBV28 with TRBJ1-6; D might be TRBD1 (5 bases). CDR3 size: 18 residues. Trimming left V 3 bases short and J 5 bases short, with 20 bases between. Germline V gene lookup returns CDR1 MDHEN and CDR2 SYDVKM. The CDR3 nucleotides are TGTGCCAGCAGTTTCCCCCTTTTGGGGCGTGGGGATAATTCACCCCTCCACTTT. It specifies CASSFPLLGRGDNSPLHF.

About this clonotype itself: A clone one base away is much larger, so this may be a read error. This is likely a read error, given that the CDR3 carries no conserved phenylalanine or tryptophan at its end. Because the CDR3's place on the DNA is in doubt, the DNA is left out and the CDR3 is given as listed by TCRdb. The V gene is TRBV12-3 or TRBV12-4, the J gene TRBJ2-6; the listed D gene, TRBD2, was not tested against the DNA. The CDR3 length equals 12 residues, ends included. CDR3 in amino acids: CASSLYPHGPYI.

This clonotype showed up just a few times. This rearrangement joins TRBV5-1 to TRBJ2-1; 11 bases map to TRBD2. Germline V gene lookup returns CDR1 SGHRS and CDR2 YFSETQ. V shed 4 bases and J 3 bases; nucleotides not matched to a gene: 9. CDR3 length: 17 residues. The CDR3 DNA is TGCGCCAGCAGCCCTACTAGCGGGGGCTACCTCTACAATGAGCAGTTCTTC. Encoded protein: CASSPTSGGYLYNEQFF.

The chain recombines TRBV5-1 with TRBJ1-2; a weak D match, TRBD1 (6 bases). The germline gives CDR1 SGHRS, CDR2 YFSETQ. With 0 bases removed from V and 0 bases from J, the gap between germline ends came to 9 bases. CDR3 length: 15 amino acids. This CDR3 reads CASSLGTAANYGYTF. DNA of the CDR3: TGCGCCAGCAGCTTGGGGACAGCAGCTAACTATGGCTACACCTTC.

This clonotype occurred many times. This chain connects TRBV9 to TRBJ2-7; D is ambiguous. The CDR3 sequence is 14 residues long. Looked up from germline, CDR1 is SGDLS and CDR2 is YYNGEE. The V and J ends lost 1 base and 3 bases respectively, with 11 bases between them. The DNA for the CDR3 is TGTGCCAGCAGCGTAAGGTCGATAGACTACGAGCAGTACTTC. It yields the protein CASSVRSIDYEQYF.